This T cell receptor (beta chain) was sequenced during a study of blood T cells in healthy people across ages. On this clonotype: Its antigen is currently unknown.

Study-wide results and caveats: Older age went with lower TCR beta diversity per million T cells, in a roughly linear way.

Using a J-beta primer mix together with a sample-barcoded 5' primer, a second PCR was run for roughly 7 to 12 cycles. A 12-random-nucleotide template-switch adaptor tagged each cDNA molecule. TCRdb ran MiXCR on the 5' RACE reads and lists one entry per CDR3 protein. This table has around 1.5 million distinct CDR3 sequences, 45% to 70% appearing once. Germline V gives CDR1 DFQATT, CDR2 SNEGSKA (reference sequence). The length of the CDR3 is 13 residues. The material sequenced was blood. The clonotype comes from a man aged 18-30 years in good health. V is TRBV20-1 and J is TRBJ2-5; D is perhaps TRBD1 (6 bases). The J call may be wrong; the DNA end is better matched by TRBJ2-7. CDR3 amino acids: CSASHRASDEQYF. In nucleotides, the CDR3 is TGCAGTGCCTCACACAGGGCCTCTGACGAGCAGTACTTC.